These T cell receptor beta chains were read from a single sample in a study of T cell responses to AZD1222 COVID-19 vaccine. Assay used: immunoSEQ multiplex PCR; TCRdb lists only in-frame clones, some missing. This sample has around 80,000 clones; approximately 85% occur once, and the top ten carry more than 9%. The material was peripheral blood, obtained 28 days after the second AZD1222 dose. These TCRs come from an adult who received the AZD1222 COVID-19 vaccine. CDR3s include the opening cysteine and the closing phenylalanine or tryptophan. A D gene is named only where the DNA matches it firmly. Some rows mark clone size as missing; the rest say once, few, many or name a class of expanded clone.

clone size: .; J gene: TRBJ2-7; V gene: TRBV5-5; D gene: TRBD1; CDR3 protein: CASSWTGEEQYF; CDR3 DNA: TGTGCCAGCAGCTGGACAGGGGAAGAGCAGTACTTC
clone size: .; J gene: TRBJ2-3; V gene: TRBV28; D gene: TRBD2; CDR3 protein: CASSIRLAGGTDTQYF; CDR3 DNA: TGTGCCAGCAGTATTAGACTAGCGGGGGGCACAGATACGCAGTATTTT
clone size: .; J gene: TRBJ2-5; V gene: TRBV5-5; D gene: .; CDR3 protein: CASSLGGHPLGTQYF; CDR3 DNA: TGTGCCAGCAGCTTGGGAGGTCACCCTTTGGGGACCCAGTACTTC
clone size: .; J gene: TRBJ2-7; V gene: TRBV13; D gene: .; CDR3 protein: CASSLGTAISYEQYF; CDR3 DNA: TGTGCCAGCAGCTTAGGAACAGCTATTTCCTACGAGCAGTACTTC
clone size: .; J gene: TRBJ1-5; V gene: TRBV3-1/TRBV3-2; D gene: .; CDR3 protein: CASSQDAASNQPQHF; CDR3 DNA: TGTGCCAGCAGCCAAGATGCGGCTAGCAATCAGCCCCAGCATTTT
clone size: .; J gene: TRBJ2-7; V gene: TRBV10-1; D gene: .; CDR3 protein: CATPKGNSYEQYF; CDR3 DNA: TGCGCCACCCCCAAGGGTAACTCCTACGAGCAGTACTTC
clone size: .; J gene: TRBJ1-3; V gene: TRBV4-2; D gene: TRBD1; CDR3 protein: CASSQLFRDRGNTIYF; CDR3 DNA: TGTGCCAGCAGCCAACTATTTAGGGACAGGGGAAACACCATATATTTT
clone size: .; J gene: TRBJ1-2; V gene: TRBV5-6; D gene: .; CDR3 protein: CASSPNRGENYGYTF; CDR3 DNA: TGTGCCAGCAGCCCTAATAGGGGGGAGAACTATGGCTACACCTTC
clone size: .; J gene: TRBJ2-5; V gene: TRBV3-1/TRBV3-2; D gene: .; CDR3 protein: CASSQSGGSQETQYF; CDR3 DNA: TGTGCCAGCAGTCAGTCAGGGGGGTCCCAAGAGACCCAGTACTTC
clone size: .; J gene: TRBJ2-7; V gene: TRBV7-2; D gene: .; CDR3 protein: CASSLAGGPRYEQYF; CDR3 DNA: TGTGCCAGCAGCTTAGCTGGAGGGCCTAGGTACGAGCAGTACTTC
clone size: .; J gene: TRBJ1-5; V gene: TRBV2; D gene: .; CDR3 protein: CASGSTGALNQPQHF; CDR3 DNA: TGTGCCAGCGGATCGACAGGAGCCCTCAATCAGCCCCAGCATTTT
clone size: .; J gene: TRBJ1-2; V gene: TRBV3-1/TRBV3-2; D gene: .; CDR3 protein: CASSPGGGIYGYTF; CDR3 DNA: TGTGCCAGCAGCCCTGGTGGGGGTATCTATGGCTACACCTTC
clone size: .; J gene: TRBJ1-1; V gene: TRBV9; D gene: .; CDR3 protein: CASSVGSGGEAFF; CDR3 DNA: TGTGCCAGCAGCGTAGGGAGTGGAGGTGAAGCTTTCTTT
clone size: .; J gene: TRBJ1-4; V gene: TRBV4-1; D gene: .; CDR3 protein: CASSHPNEKLFF; CDR3 DNA: TGCGCCAGCAGCCACCCTAATGAAAAACTGTTTTTT
clone size: .; J gene: TRBJ2-2; V gene: TRBV7-9; D gene: TRBD1; CDR3 protein: CASSLRGTGPNTGELFF; CDR3 DNA: TGTGCCAGCAGCCTAAGGGGGACAGGGCCGAACACCGGGGAGCTGTTTTTT
clone size: .; J gene: TRBJ2-5; V gene: TRBV9; D gene: TRBD1; CDR3 protein: CASSPSGAGGGETQYF; CDR3 DNA: TGTGCCAGCAGCCCATCCGGGGCAGGGGGCGGTGAGACCCAGTACTTC
clone size: .; J gene: TRBJ2-1; V gene: TRBV2; D gene: .; CDR3 protein: CASSPAIGPYNEQFF; CDR3 DNA: TGTGCCAGCAGCCCCGCGATAGGGCCCTACAATGAGCAGTTCTTC
clone size: .; J gene: TRBJ2-2; V gene: TRBV27; D gene: TRBD1; CDR3 protein: CASSLGTVGTGELFF; CDR3 DNA: TGTGCCAGCAGTCTCGGGACAGTCGGCACCGGGGAGCTGTTTTTT
clone size: once; J gene: TRBJ1-4; V gene: TRBV4-1; D gene: .; CDR3 protein: CASSQEVARDNEKLFF; CDR3 DNA: TGCGCCAGCAGCCAAGAAGTCGCCAGGGATAATGAAAAACTGTTTTTT
clone size: .; J gene: TRBJ2-3; V gene: TRBV10-3; D gene: TRBD2; CDR3 protein: CAISESASGGARIHTDTQYF; CDR3 DNA: TGTGCCATCAGTGAGTCGGCTAGCGGGGGGGCCCGGATCCACACAGATACGCAGTATTTT
clone size: .; J gene: TRBJ2-7; V gene: TRBV2; D gene: TRBD1; CDR3 protein: CASSGQGGSHEQYF; CDR3 DNA: TGTGCCAGTTCCGGACAGGGAGGATCCCACGAGCAGTACTTC
clone size: .; J gene: TRBJ1-1; V gene: TRBV5-8; D gene: .; CDR3 protein: CASSLGPSEAFF; CDR3 DNA: TGTGCCAGCAGCTTAGGACCGTCTGAAGCTTTCTTT
clone size: medium-sized; J gene: TRBJ1-6; V gene: TRBV7-8; D gene: .; CDR3 protein: CASSLETGRGSPLHF; CDR3 DNA: TGTGCCAGCAGCTTAGAAACAGGACGGGGCTCACCCCTCCACTTT
clone size: .; J gene: TRBJ2-4; V gene: TRBV11-2; D gene: .; CDR3 protein: CASSWDWKNIQYF; CDR3 DNA: TGTGCCAGCAGCTGGGACTGGAAAAACATTCAGTACTTC
clone size: .; J gene: TRBJ2-3; V gene: TRBV6-5; D gene: TRBD2; CDR3 protein: CASSPAGVTDTQYF; CDR3 DNA: TGTGCCAGCAGTCCGGCGGGGGTCACAGATACGCAGTATTTT
clone size: .; J gene: TRBJ2-7; V gene: TRBV2; D gene: TRBD1; CDR3 protein: CASSEYGQGFYEQYF; CDR3 DNA: TGTGCCAGCAGTGAATACGGACAGGGGTTTTACGAGCAGTACTTC
clone size: .; J gene: TRBJ2-1; V gene: TRBV4-1; D gene: TRBD2; CDR3 protein: CASSPRNSGGDNEQFF; CDR3 DNA: TGCGCCAGCAGCCCGCGGAATAGCGGGGGGGACAATGAGCAGTTCTTC
clone size: .; J gene: TRBJ2-5; V gene: TRBV18; D gene: .; CDR3 protein: CASSQQVQETQYF; CDR3 DNA: TGTGCCAGCTCACAACAGGTGCAAGAGACCCAGTACTTC
clone size: .; J gene: TRBJ2-7; V gene: TRBV11-2; D gene: .; CDR3 protein: CASSTSFPYEQYF; CDR3 DNA: TGTGCCAGCAGCACATCTTTTCCCTACGAGCAGTACTTC
clone size: .; J gene: TRBJ1-1; V gene: TRBV18; D gene: .; CDR3 protein: CASSQGRTGTEAFF; CDR3 DNA: TGTGCCAGCTCGCAGGGACGGACTGGCACTGAAGCTTTCTTT
clone size: .; J gene: TRBJ2-6; V gene: TRBV19; D gene: TRBD1; CDR3 protein: CASSRSTGTGANVLTF; CDR3 DNA: TGTGCCAGTAGTCGCTCGACAGGGACCGGGGCCAACGTCCTGACTTTC
clone size: .; J gene: TRBJ2-1; V gene: TRBV28; D gene: .; CDR3 protein: CASSLYSPNGNEQFF; CDR3 DNA: TGTGCCAGCAGTTTATATAGTCCAAACGGGAATGAGCAGTTCTTC
clone size: .; J gene: TRBJ1-4; V gene: TRBV5-1; D gene: TRBD1; CDR3 protein: CASSLEDRGEKLFF; CDR3 DNA: TGCGCCAGCAGCTTGGAGGACAGGGGTGAAAAACTGTTTTTT
clone size: .; J gene: TRBJ1-6; V gene: TRBV5-1; D gene: .; CDR3 protein: CASSSTGYNSPLHF; CDR3 DNA: TGCGCCAGCAGCTCGACAGGCTATAATTCACCCCTCCACTTT
clone size: .; J gene: TRBJ2-2; V gene: TRBV7-7; D gene: .; CDR3 protein: CASSLGDLNTGELFF; CDR3 DNA: TGTGCTAGCAGCTTAGGCGACTTAAACACCGGGGAGCTGTTTTTT
clone size: .; J gene: TRBJ2-1; V gene: TRBV19; D gene: TRBD2; CDR3 protein: CASSIGGDEQFF; CDR3 DNA: TGTGCCAGTAGTATTGGGGGGGATGAGCAGTTCTTC
clone size: .; J gene: TRBJ1-2; V gene: TRBV7-9; D gene: .; CDR3 protein: CASSLEPGTHYGYTF; CDR3 DNA: TGTGCCAGCAGCTTAGAACCAGGGACCCACTATGGCTACACCTTC
clone size: .; J gene: TRBJ1-5; V gene: TRBV28; D gene: TRBD1; CDR3 protein: CASSSPQGFRPQHF; CDR3 DNA: TGTGCCAGCAGTTCCCCACAGGGGTTTCGGCCCCAGCATTTT
clone size: .; J gene: TRBJ1-1; V gene: TRBV7-8; D gene: TRBD1; CDR3 protein: CASSSGTGGAWNTEAFF; CDR3 DNA: TGTGCCAGCAGTTCCGGGACAGGGGGCGCGTGGAACACTGAAGCTTTCTTT
clone size: .; J gene: TRBJ2-6; V gene: TRBV27; D gene: .; CDR3 protein: CASSLRLGSGANVLTF; CDR3 DNA: TGTGCCAGCAGTTTACGTCTAGGCTCCGGGGCCAACGTCCTGACTTTC
clone size: .; J gene: TRBJ2-1; V gene: TRBV12-2; D gene: .; CDR3 protein: CASRLGQAIPCSCYNEQFF; CDR3 DNA: TGTGCAAGTCGCTTGGGGCAGGCTATTCCTTGCTCCTGCTACAATGAGCAGTTCTTC
clone size: .; J gene: TRBJ1-3; V gene: TRBV2; D gene: TRBD1; CDR3 protein: CASSLQGTRNTIYF; CDR3 DNA: TGTGCCAGCAGCCTACAGGGGACTAGAAACACCATATATTTT
clone size: .; J gene: TRBJ1-1; V gene: TRBV19; D gene: .; CDR3 protein: CASSWSGTEAFF; CDR3 DNA: TGTGCCAGTAGTTGGAGCGGGACTGAAGCTTTCTTT
clone size: .; J gene: TRBJ1-1; V gene: TRBV27; D gene: .; CDR3 protein: CASSYLGEAFF; CDR3 DNA: TGTGCCAGCAGTTATCTGGGTGAAGCTTTCTTT
clone size: .; J gene: TRBJ1-1; V gene: TRBV4-2; D gene: .; CDR3 protein: CASSQLVNTEAFF; CDR3 DNA: TGTGCCAGCAGCCAATTAGTGAACACTGAAGCTTTCTTT
clone size: .; J gene: TRBJ2-2; V gene: TRBV7-3; D gene: .; CDR3 protein: CASSLMAGAGELFF; CDR3 DNA: TGTGCCAGCAGCTTAATGGCAGGGGCCGGGGAGCTGTTTTTT
clone size: .; J gene: TRBJ1-5; V gene: TRBV28; D gene: .; CDR3 protein: CASSSLGGRTSLQPQHF; CDR3 DNA: TGTGCCAGCAGTTCCCTTGGCGGGAGAACGAGCTTGCAGCCCCAGCATTTT
clone size: .; J gene: TRBJ1-2; V gene: TRBV29-1; D gene: .; CDR3 protein: CSAPGTQGGYGYTF; CDR3 DNA: TGCAGCGCCCCCGGGACCCAAGGCGGCTATGGCTACACCTTC
clone size: many; J gene: TRBJ1-1; V gene: TRBV30; D gene: .; CDR3 protein: CAWSVDRDTEAFF; CDR3 DNA: TGTGCCTGGAGTGTAGATCGGGACACTGAAGCTTTCTTT
clone size: .; J gene: TRBJ1-1; V gene: TRBV11-1; D gene: TRBD1; CDR3 protein: CASSLNRGVNTEAFF; CDR3 DNA: TGTGCCAGCAGCCTAAACAGGGGGGTGAACACTGAAGCTTTCTTT
clone size: .; J gene: TRBJ1-1; V gene: TRBV20-1; D gene: .; CDR3 protein: CSAPDMGEAFF; CDR3 DNA: TGCAGTGCTCCCGACATGGGGGAAGCTTTCTTT
clone size: .; J gene: TRBJ2-6; V gene: TRBV10-3; D gene: .; CDR3 protein: CAISELDRSGANVLTF; CDR3 DNA: TGTGCCATCAGTGAGCTAGACAGGTCTGGGGCCAACGTCCTGACTTTC
clone size: .; J gene: TRBJ2-7; V gene: TRBV7-8; D gene: TRBD1; CDR3 protein: CASSSTGVNYEQYF; CDR3 DNA: TGTGCCAGCAGCTCTACAGGGGTTAACTACGAGCAGTACTTC
clone size: .; J gene: TRBJ1-1; V gene: TRBV28; D gene: TRBD1; CDR3 protein: CASTLVGTGLPAFF; CDR3 DNA: TGTGCCAGCACCCTCGTGGGGACAGGGCTTCCAGCTTTCTTT
clone size: .; J gene: TRBJ1-1; V gene: TRBV2; D gene: TRBD1; CDR3 protein: CASPKGQPFAEAFF; CDR3 DNA: TGTGCCAGTCCGAAGGGACAGCCCTTCGCTGAAGCTTTCTTT